This T cell receptor beta chain derives from a study of T-cell reconstitution after alpha-beta-depleted transplantation in children. The V gene lost 3 bases and the J gene lost 3 bases, with 11 bases spanning the gap. The CDR3 spans 15 residues. The TCRbeta library incorporated unique molecular identifiers. TCRdb re-analysed the PCR reads in MiXCR, keeping a single row per CDR3 protein. This table holds fewer than 250,000 distinct CDR3 sequences, roughly 18% found once. The receptor was isolated from a male patient between 2 and 9 years old who had a stem cell transplant for acute lymphoblastic leukemia, so the T cells may come from the graft donor. The chain employs TRBV12-3 or TRBV12-4 and TRBJ2-2; the D is unclear. Sequenced material: PBMCs, mostly from graft donor cells, taken 360 days after TCRalphabeta/CD19-depleted stem cell transplant. CDR3 in amino acids: CASSLRPPDTGELFF. The DNA for the CDR3 is TGTGCCAGCAGTTTGAGGCCCCCCGACACCGGGGAGCTGTTTTTT.